The 32 T cell receptor beta chains in this list originate from one sample, sequenced in a study of cytomegalovirus exposure and HLA in healthy donors. 60 Vbeta and 13 Jbeta primers were used in PCR. Produced via immunoSEQ multiplex PCR; TCRdb's table is partial and in-frame only. The data show around 170,000 clones, around three quarters seen once. The sequenced material came from PBMCs. The source is a middle-aged woman in good health and CMV-seronegative.

This clone was observed at least ten times. This sequence joins TRBV9 and TRBJ1-3; unclear D gene. Germline V gene data show CDR1 as SGDLS and CDR2 as YYNGEE. The length of the CDR3 is 15 residues. V was trimmed by 3 bases and J by 0 bases, leaving 10 bases between them. This chain's CDR3 is CASSAGSDSGNTIYF. Here the CDR3 DNA reads TGTGCCAGCAGCGCCGGGAGCGACTCTGGAAACACCATATATTTT. Full variable domain (rest looked up from reference TRBV9 and TRBJ1-3): DSGVTQTPKHLITATGQRVTLRCSPRSGDLSVYWYQQSLDQGLQFLIQYYNGEERAKGNILERFSAQQFPDLHSELNLSSLELGDSALYFCASSAGSDSGNTIYFGEGSWLTVV.

This clone was found a few times. J is TRBJ2-7 and V is TRBV13; 11 nucleotides match TRBD2. In germline, CDR1 is PRHDT, CDR2 FYEKMQ (reference sequence). The CDR3 has 16 amino acids. V lost 2 bases and J lost 0; bases outside the gene matches: 3. CDR3 protein: CASSLITSGSSYEQYF. The CDR3 coding sequence is TGTGCCAGCAGCTTAATTACTAGCGGGAGCTCCTACGAGCAGTACTTC.

V gene TRBV2 combines with J gene TRBJ2-5; 10 nucleotides match TRBD2. Losses at the gene ends were 6 bases for V and 5 bases for J; bases not matched to a gene: 6. This CDR3 spans 14 amino acids. The germline V gene has CDR1 SNHLY and CDR2 FYNNEI. CDR3 bases: TGTGCCAGCAGCGAACTGACTAGCGGGGAGACCCAGTACTTC. As protein: CASSELTSGETQYF.

This chain joins TRBV5-1 and TRBJ1-1; possible D gene TRBD1, 5 bases. Germline values: CDR1 SGHRS, CDR2 YFSETQ. The CDR3 extends over 16 amino acids. With 4 bases removed from V and 1 base from J, the gap between germline ends came to 17 bases. Here the CDR3 DNA reads TGCGCCAGCAGCCCAACCCCACAGGTTTCGAACACTGAAGCTTTCTTT. The encoded protein is CASSPTPQVSNTEAFF.

The DNA for the CDR3 is TGCGCCAGCAGCCAAGAGGCGGGGGCGGTGTACGAGCAGTACTTC. Protein sequence: CASSQEAGAVYEQYF. The chain couples TRBV4-3 to TRBJ2-7; D is perhaps TRBD2 (7 bases). Germline lookup yields CDR1 LGHNA and CDR2 YSLEER. The germline V and J ends were trimmed by 0 bases and 4 bases, with 13 bases remaining between them. The CDR3 covers 15 residues.

This chain uses TRBV5-4 with TRBJ2-2; 9 bases align to TRBD2. The length of the CDR3 is 15 residues. Germline assignment: CDR1 SGHNT and CDR2 YYREEE (reference sequence). Unmatched junction bases numbered 6, after V lost 2 bases and J lost 7 bases. CDR3 in DNA: TGTGCCAGCAGCTTCTTGACTAGCGGTATCGGGGAGCTGTTTTTT. Translated: CASSFLTSGIGELFF.

The chain couples TRBV6-1 to TRBJ1-2, with TRBD1 identical over 11 bases. The V and J ends lost 4 bases and 8 bases, in that order; junction bases with no gene match: 12. Germline V gene data show CDR1 as MNHNS and CDR2 as SASEGT. The CDR3 is 16 residues long. This chain's CDR3 is CASSGGTGGLGGGYTF. The CDR3 DNA is TGTGCCAGCAGTGGCGGGACAGGGGGACTAGGGGGCGGCTACACCTTC.

This chain connects TRBV28 to TRBJ1-5; no firm D call. The CDR3 totals 21 residues. Trimming removed 1 base at V and 0 bases at J, with 25 bases between. The V gene's germline CDR1 is MDHEN and CDR2 SYDVKM. Written as DNA, the CDR3 is TGTGCCAGCAGTTTATCTTTGTTTTCGGCCCAGGCTACCTTTAGCAATCAGCCCCAGCATTTT. Its protein product is CASSLSLFSAQATFSNQPQHF.

The chain combines TRBV7-3 with TRBJ2-3; 11 nucleotides agree with TRBD2. Germline trimming cut 1 base from V and 6 bases from J; bases unmatched to any gene: 3. Germline V gene sequence: CDR1 SGHTA, CDR2 FQGTGA. CDR3 size: 15 residues. CDR3: CASSLRLAGTDTQYF. For the CDR3, the DNA is TGTGCCAGCAGCTTAAGACTAGCGGGAACGGATACGCAGTATTTT.

This clone has only one observation. The chain couples TRBV12-5 to TRBJ2-5, with D perhaps TRBD1 (5 bases). The CDR3 length is 15 residues. Trimming shortened V by 3 bases and J by 2 bases, and 13 bases separated the two germline ends. Germline assignment: CDR1 LGHNT and CDR2 FRNRAP. The CDR3 reads CASGFTSAGQETQYF. CDR3 bases: TGTGCTAGTGGTTTTACTTCGGCAGGGCAAGAGACCCAGTACTTC. Complete variable domain (other parts from reference TRBV12-5 and TRBJ2-5): DARVTQTPRHKVTEMGQEVTMRCQPILGHNTVFWYRQTMMQGLELLAYFRNRAPLDDSGMPKDRFSAEMPDATLATLKIQPSEPRDSAVYFCASGFTSAGQETQYFGPGTRLLVL.

Notes on this clone: Germline and junction disagree at one end, which may indicate a read error. The chain uses TRBV7-7 and TRBJ2-5, with 7 bases lining up with TRBD1. The CDR3 contains 15 residues. Germline V gene sequence: CDR1 SSHAT, CDR2 FNYEAQ (reference sequence). In nucleotides, the CDR3 is TGTGCTAGCAGCCCACAGGGGCAGCCTAGGGAGACCCAGTACTTC. Protein: CASSPQGQPRETQYF.

V usage is TRBV18 and J usage is TRBJ1-4, with no clear D. Trimming removed 4 bases from V and 7 bases from J, with 7 bases in between. Germline CDR1 and CDR2: KGHSH and LQKENI. The CDR3 is 12 residues long. The CDR3 loop is CASSQGGEKLFF. The CDR3 DNA follows: TGTGCCAGCTCACAAGGAGGTGAAAAACTGTTTTTT. Supplemented by reference TRBV18 and TRBJ1-4, the full variable domain reads NAGVMQNPRHLVRRRGQEARLRCSPMKGHSHVYWYRQLPEEGLKFMVYLQKENIIDESGMPKERFSAEFPKEGPSILRIQQVVRGDSAAYFCASSQGGEKLFFGSGTQLSVL.

This clone showed up just a few times. The chain is built from TRBV30 and TRBJ2-7; tentative D call: TRBD2 (5 bases). V was cut by 3 bases and J by 4 bases, with 16 bases left in between. The CDR3 is 14 amino acids. Per germline, CDR1 GTSNPN and CDR2 SVGIG (reference sequence). The DNA of the CDR3 is TGTGCCTGGAGCACTGGCGGGTCACTTTACGAGCAGTACTTC. This gives the protein CAWSTGGSLYEQYF.

The chain recombines TRBV5-4 with TRBJ1-1; TRBD1 might be the D (5 bases). Trimming cost V 4 bases and J 4 bases, with 11 bases left between them. There are 13 residues in the CDR3. CDR1 and CDR2 (germline): SGHNT, YYREEE (reference sequence). The CDR3 protein is CASSLAGVTEAFF. CDR3 coding DNA: TGTGCCAGCAGCCTAGCGGGGGTCACTGAAGCTTTCTTT.

This clone was detected only once. This rearrangement joins TRBV15 to TRBJ2-2, with a weak D call TRBD2 (6 bases). This CDR3 comprises 17 residues. Germline values: CDR1 LNHNV, CDR2 YYDKDF (reference sequence). The ends were cut back, 0 bases at V and 6 bases at J, with 17 bases in the middle. CDR3: CATSREGDGTPPGELFF. CDR3 bases: TGTGCCACCAGCAGAGAGGGAGACGGGACTCCTCCCGGGGAGCTGTTTTTT.

The chain combines TRBV11-2 with TRBJ1-4, with a weak D call TRBD1 (6 bases). The CDR3 spans 15 residues. V dropped 4 bases and J dropped 8 bases, with 17 bases sitting between them. In germline, CDR1 is SGHAT, CDR2 FQNNGV. The CDR3 loop is CASSSEMAGAEKLFF. CDR3 in DNA: TGTGCCAGCAGCTCAGAGATGGCAGGGGCCGAAAAACTGTTTTTT. The variable domain in full, with the rest retrieved from reference TRBV11-2 and TRBJ1-4, is EAGVAQSPRYKIIEKRQSVAFWCNPISGHATLYWYQQILGQGPKLLIQFQNNGVVDDSQLPKDRFSAERLKGVDSTLKIQPAKLEDSAVYLCASSSEMAGAEKLFFGSGTQLSVL.

This clone came up once. This chain connects TRBV28 to TRBJ2-3, with D perhaps matching TRBD1 (5 bases). Germline V gene sequence: CDR1 MDHEN, CDR2 SYDVKM. The germline V and J ends were trimmed by 3 bases and 7 bases, with 17 bases remaining between them. The CDR3 loop spans 15 amino acids. The CDR3 protein is CASSFGAIGANTQYF. CDR3 sequence (DNA): TGTGCCAGCAGTTTTGGGGCTATCGGAGCAAATACGCAGTATTTT.

The chain joins TRBV7-6 to TRBJ2-2, with 13 nucleotides matching TRBD2. With 1 base clipped from V and 3 bases from J, the junction kept 5 bases outside the gene matches. The CDR3 has 18 residues. The germline CDR1 and CDR2 sequences are SGHVS and FNYEAQ. CDR3 sequence (DNA): TGTGCCAGCAGCTTAGGACTAGCGGGAGGAGAGTACACCGGGGAGCTGTTTTTT. Protein product: CASSLGLAGGEYTGELFF.

The chain couples TRBV6-5 to TRBJ2-1, with D uncertain. This CDR3 has 13 residues. Germline V gene data show CDR1 as MNHEY and CDR2 as SVGAGI. V shed 0 bases and J shed 4 bases, with 4 bases lying between them. CDR3 loop: CASSYSQYNEQFF. The CDR3 nucleotides read TGTGCCAGCAGTTACTCCCAGTACAATGAGCAGTTCTTC.

The table lists this clone with a few counts. The sample has other DNA sequences that encode this CDR3 too. This chain joins TRBV30 and TRBJ1-1; unclear D gene. The CDR3 covers 13 residues. The V end lost 0 bases, the J end lost 4 bases, and 9 bases lay between the germline ends. CDR1 GTSNPN and CDR2 SVGIG come from the germline V gene (reference sequence). In DNA, the CDR3 is TGTGCCTGGAGTGTAGGAGAAGGCACTGAAGCTTTCTTT. Protein sequence: CAWSVGEGTEAFF.

This clone was found a few times. V usage is TRBV7-9 and J usage is TRBJ1-1; 7 nucleotides line up with TRBD1. CDR3 length: 14 amino acids. Germline trimming cut 5 bases from V and 1 base from J; bases unmatched to any gene: 4. Germline V gives CDR1 SEHNR, CDR2 FQNEAQ (reference sequence). CDR3 coding DNA: TGTGCCAGCAGCCTACAGGGGAAGAACACTGAAGCTTTCTTT. Translated: CASSLQGKNTEAFF.

The chain carries TRBV29-1 and TRBJ1-2, with D unresolved. Trimming stripped 5 bases from V and 4 bases from J, with 17 bases between. CDR3 length: 14 residues. Germline CDR1 is SQVTM and CDR2 is ANQGSEA. The CDR3 nucleotides are TGCAGCGTTATGTTTACCACTCTACTCTATGGCTACACCTTC. The encoded protein is CSVMFTTLLYGYTF.

This chain uses TRBV2 with TRBJ1-2, with unresolved D. Looked up from germline, CDR1 is SNHLY and CDR2 is FYNNEI. The CDR3 contains 12 residues. Between the trimmed V and J ends, which lost 4 bases and 8 bases, there was a span of 11 bases. The DNA for the CDR3 is TGTGCCAGCAGTGTGGAGGGATGGGGCTACACCTTC. This sequence encodes CASSVEGWGYTF.

This clone has more than one count but fewer than ten. The V and J genes are TRBV9 and TRBJ2-6; the D gene is possibly TRBD1 (6 bases). CDR1 is SGDLS and CDR2 is YYNGEE in the germline V gene. The CDR3 has 18 residues. The germline V and J ends were trimmed by 3 bases and 0 bases, with 16 bases remaining between them. The CDR3 DNA reads TGTGCCAGCAGCGCGAGCGCTATCAGGGGCTCTGGGGCCAACGTCCTGACTTTC. Translating gives CASSASAIRGSGANVLTF.

The chain has TRBV19 and TRBJ1-1, with 8 nucleotides matching TRBD1. Unmatched junction bases numbered 3, after V lost 6 bases and J lost 6 bases. This CDR3 comprises 12 residues. Germline lookup yields CDR1 LNHDA and CDR2 SQIVND (reference sequence). For the CDR3, the DNA is TGTGCCAGTAGCCCGACAGGGGCTGAAGCTTTCTTT. Protein product: CASSPTGAEAFF.

The J gene is TRBJ2-7, the V gene TRBV7-9; D is perhaps TRBD2 (7 bases). Germline V gene lookup returns CDR1 SEHNR and CDR2 FQNEAQ (reference sequence). This CDR3 is 15 amino acids long. Trimming shortened V by 4 bases and J by 1 base, and 14 bases separated the two germline ends. As DNA, the CDR3 is TGTGCCAGCAGCTGGGGGGGCGGGGGTTCCTACGAGCAGTACTTC. Its translation is CASSWGGGGSYEQYF.

The rearrangement links TRBV11-2 to TRBJ1-1; 7 nucleotides line up with TRBD1. The V segment lost 4 bases and the J segment 0 bases; nucleotides outside the gene matches: 11. The CDR3 length is 17 residues. The germline V gene encodes CDR1 SGHAT and CDR2 FQNNGV. The CDR3 loop reads CASSSTTGTVMNTEAFF. The CDR3, as DNA: TGTGCCAGCAGCTCAACTACCGGGACAGTCATGAACACTGAAGCTTTCTTT.

The CDR3 is CSVGFRQGAWETQYF. The CDR3 DNA is TGCAGCGTGGGATTCCGGCAGGGGGCATGGGAGACCCAGTACTTC. The rearrangement uses TRBV29-1 and TRBJ2-5, with 8 positions matching TRBD1. The CDR3 has 15 amino acids. CDR1 and CDR2 from the germline V gene are SQVTM and ANQGSEA. V dropped 6 bases and J dropped 5; count of bases not matched to a gene: 14.

The chain has TRBV19 and TRBJ2-7, with TRBD1 as a possible D gene (6 bases). V was cut by 3 bases and J by 7 bases, with 13 bases left in between. The CDR3 covers 13 residues. Germline CDR1 is LNHDA and CDR2 is SQIVND (reference sequence). CDR3 in amino acids: CASSIKGEREQYF. The CDR3 DNA reads TGTGCCAGTAGTATTAAGGGGGAGAGGGAGCAGTACTTC.

This sequence joins TRBV27 and TRBJ1-3, with TRBD1 identical over 10 bases. CDR1 is MNHEY, CDR2 SMNVEV, per germline (reference sequence). Germline trimming cut 6 bases from V and 3 bases from J; bases unmatched to any gene: 14. The CDR3 runs 18 residues. The CDR3 coding sequence is TGTGCCAGCAGCCCAGAGGGACAGGGGTTGCGAGGTGGAAACACCATATATTTT. This gives the protein CASSPEGQGLRGGNTIYF.

This clone was found once. The V call is TRBV5-1, the J call TRBJ2-7, with TRBD1 matching over 8 bases. This CDR3 spans 13 amino acids. Per the germline V gene, CDR1 is SGHRS and CDR2 is YFSETQ. Losses at the gene ends were 3 bases for V and 5 bases for J; bases not matched to a gene: 4. This CDR3 reads CASSWTGRDEQYF. The DNA for the CDR3 is TGCGCCAGCAGCTGGACAGGGCGCGACGAGCAGTACTTC. The full variable domain, completed using reference TRBV5-1 and TRBJ2-7, is KAGVTQTPRYLIKTRGQQVTLSCSPISGHRSVSWYQQTPGQGLQFLFEYFSETQRNKGNFPGRFSGRQFSNSRSEMNVSTLELGDSALYLCASSWTGRDEQYFGPGTRLTVT.

In this sample, this clone turned up once. The rearrangement uses TRBV30 and TRBJ1-5, with D possibly matching TRBD1 (5 bases). The CDR3 covers 14 residues. Germline V gene sequence: CDR1 GTSNPN, CDR2 SVGIG (reference sequence). The germline V and J ends were trimmed by 4 bases and 3 bases, with 13 bases remaining between them. The CDR3 region is CAWNGQGPNQPQHF. CDR3 bases: TGTGCCTGGAATGGCCAGGGCCCCAATCAGCCCCAGCATTTT.